Below are 13 T cell receptor beta chains sequenced from a single sample in a study of OX40 agonist ivuxolimab in advanced cancers. Data came from immunoSEQ multiplex PCR; TCRdb stores just in-frame clones and leaves some out. The table includes about 38,000 clones, around 80% detected once. The source material was CD4+ or CD8+ T cells sorted from blood, sampled in a trial of the OX40 agonist ivuxolimab. All receptors derive from an adult with an advanced solid tumor such as melanoma, head and neck, liver or kidney cancer.

The chain combines TRBV27 with TRBJ2-7, with 7 bases lining up with TRBD2. This CDR3 is built from 13 residues. J was trimmed by 2 bases and V by 7 bases; bases with no gene match: 5. The germline V gene encodes CDR1 MNHEY and CDR2 SMNVEV (reference sequence). The CDR3 here is CASKNGGAYEQYF. The CDR3 nucleotides are TGTGCCAGCAAGAATGGGGGGGCCTACGAGCAGTACTTC.

The chain couples TRBV7-6 to TRBJ1-2, with 10 bases identical to TRBD1. Germline values: CDR1 SGHVS, CDR2 FNYEAQ. The CDR3 is made up of 17 amino acids. The ends lost 5 bases at V and 5 bases at J; junction bases unmatched: 14. CDR3 in DNA: TGTGCCAGCAGCCCCTCGACGCCTGGGACAGGGGTATATGGCTACACCTTC. Translated, it gives CASSPSTPGTGVYGYTF.

V usage is TRBV30 and J usage is TRBJ2-7; D gene ambiguous. V lost 4 bases and J lost 4, with 8 bases in between. This CDR3 contains 11 residues. Germline CDR1 is GTSNPN and CDR2 is SVGIG (reference sequence). The DNA for the CDR3 is TGTGCCTGGAAAGGCTTTTACGAGCAGTACTTC. It specifies CAWKGFYEQYF.

The chain uses TRBV6-5 and TRBJ2-7, with TRBD1 identical over 10 bases. The CDR3 spans 15 residues. V lost 7 bases and J lost 7; bases outside the gene matches: 13. The V gene's germline CDR1 is MNHEY and CDR2 SVGAGI. The CDR3 loop reads CASKYQRGQGNEQYF. CDR3 nucleotides: TGTGCCAGCAAATACCAGAGGGGACAGGGGAATGAGCAGTACTTC.

This sequence joins TRBV28 and TRBJ2-2, with D possibly being TRBD2 (5 bases). Deletions cut 5 bases from V and 0 bases from J, with 13 bases between. The CDR3 is 16 residues long. Germline CDR1 and CDR2: MDHEN and SYDVKM. Here the CDR3 reads CASSTHSDANTGELFF. The CDR3 nucleotides read TGTGCCAGCAGTACCCATAGCGATGCGAACACCGGGGAGCTGTTTTTT.

The chain links TRBV11-1 to TRBJ2-7; D is undetermined. Per the germline V gene, CDR1 is SGHAT and CDR2 is FQDESV (reference sequence). CDR3 length equals 11 residues. Trimming took 1 base from V and 9 from J, leaving 7 bases between them. CDR3 sequence reads: CASSLGGLQYF. In DNA form, the CDR3 reads TGTGCCAGCAGCTTAGGCGGTCTGCAGTACTTC.

V and J are TRBV30 and TRBJ2-7; 8 positions match TRBD2. This CDR3 contains 16 residues. After removal of 4 bases from V and 1 base from J, the junction contained 12 bases not matched to a gene. Germline V lookup: CDR1 GTSNPN, CDR2 SVGIG (reference sequence). CDR3 in amino acids: CAWKGTGLERSYEQYF. In nucleotides, the CDR3 is TGTGCCTGGAAAGGGACGGGACTAGAACGTTCCTACGAGCAGTACTTC.

V is TRBV27 and J is TRBJ1-4; 11 bases align to TRBD1. Germline-derived CDR1 and CDR2 are MNHEY and SMNVEV (reference sequence). This CDR3 region has 16 residues. V lost 4 bases, J lost 2 bases, and 3 bases stayed unmatched. The CDR3 bases are TGTGCCAGCAGTTCGGGACAGGGGGACACTAATGAAAAACTGTTTTTT. Translated, it gives CASSSGQGDTNEKLFF.

This sequence joins TRBV7-3 and TRBJ1-5; D gene ambiguous. The germline V gene has CDR1 SGHTA and CDR2 FQGTGA. The V gene lost 8 bases and the J gene lost 7 bases, with 15 bases spanning the gap. This CDR3 comprises 13 residues. CDR3 sequence (DNA): TGTGCCAGCCAAGGCCGGGAGGAGCAGCCCCAGCATTTT. Protein sequence: CASQGREEQPQHF.

The gene calls are TRBV2 and TRBJ2-1; 7 positions match TRBD2. The CDR3 runs 17 residues. V lost 6 bases and J lost 7; bases outside the gene matches: 18. CDR1 and CDR2 (germline): SNHLY, FYNNEI. The CDR3 DNA reads TGTGCCAGCAGGGATTCCTCAGGGAGCGGGGCAAAGAATGAGCAGTTCTTC. It codes for CASRDSSGSGAKNEQFF.

This clone has a single count. The chain combines TRBV7-3 with TRBJ2-1, with D perhaps TRBD1 (5 bases). The germline CDR1 and CDR2 sequences are SGHTA and FQGTGA. The CDR3 loop spans 16 amino acids. V lost 2 bases and J 7 bases, leaving 18 bases between the germline ends. In DNA form, the CDR3 reads TGTGCCAGCAGCTTAGGGCCCCTGACCTCAGGGAATGAGCAGTTCTTC. Encoded protein: CASSLGPLTSGNEQFF. The full variable domain, in which reference TRBV7-3 and TRBJ2-1 provide the parts outside the CDR3, is GAGVSQTPSNKVTEKGKYVELRCDPISGHTALYWYRQSLGQGPEFLIYFQGTGAADDSGLPNDRFFAVRPEGSVSTLKIQRTERGDSAVYLCASSLGPLTSGNEQFFGPGTRLTVL.

The CDR3 loop is CASGGRRFSSGNTIYF. The CDR3 nucleotides read TGTGCCAGCGGTGGGAGGCGGTTTTCCTCTGGAAACACCATATATTTT. The chain is built from TRBV21-1 and TRBJ1-3. TRBV21-1 represents a pseudogene. This CDR3 comprises 16 residues.

This rearrangement joins TRBV7-9 to TRBJ1-3, with D unresolved. Germline V lookup: CDR1 SEHNR, CDR2 FQNEAQ (reference sequence). V was pared by 1 base and J by 0 bases, with 7 bases between. The CDR3 runs 15 residues. The CDR3 is CASSLGDLSGNTIYF. The CDR3 region has the DNA TGTGCCAGCAGCTTAGGCGACCTCTCTGGAAACACCATATATTTT.